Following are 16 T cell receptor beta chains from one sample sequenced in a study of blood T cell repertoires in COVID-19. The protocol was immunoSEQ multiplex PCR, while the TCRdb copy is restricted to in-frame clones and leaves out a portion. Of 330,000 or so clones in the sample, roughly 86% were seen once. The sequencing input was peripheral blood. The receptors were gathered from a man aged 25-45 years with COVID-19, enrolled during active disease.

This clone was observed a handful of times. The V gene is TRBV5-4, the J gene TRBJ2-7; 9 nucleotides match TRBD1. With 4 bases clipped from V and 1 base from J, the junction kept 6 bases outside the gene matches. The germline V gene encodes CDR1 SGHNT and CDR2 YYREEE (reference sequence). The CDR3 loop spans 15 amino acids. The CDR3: CASSQGQGWSYEQYF. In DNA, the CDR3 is TGTGCCAGCAGCCAAGGACAGGGGTGGTCCTACGAGCAGTACTTC. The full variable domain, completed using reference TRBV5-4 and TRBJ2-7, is ETGVTQSPTHLIKTRGQQVTLRCSSQSGHNTVSWYQQALGQGPQFIFQYYREEENGRGNFPPRFSGLQFPNYSSELNVNALELDDSALYLCASSQGQGWSYEQYFGPGTRLTVT.

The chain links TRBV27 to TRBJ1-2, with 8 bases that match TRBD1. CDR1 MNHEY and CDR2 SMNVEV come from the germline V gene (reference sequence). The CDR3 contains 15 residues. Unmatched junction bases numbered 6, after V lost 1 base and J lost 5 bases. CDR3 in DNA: TGTGCCAGCAGTTTATGGGCGGGACAGGAGTATGGCTACACCTTC. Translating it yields CASSLWAGQEYGYTF.

The CDR3 coding sequence is TGTGCCAGTAGTCTCCAGGGAAGGTCCTACGAGCAGTACTTC. Residues: CASSLQGRSYEQYF. V gene TRBV19 combines with J gene TRBJ2-7, with a tentative D call TRBD1 (5 bases). CDR3 length equals 14 residues. The germline CDR1 and CDR2 sequences are LNHDA and SQIVND (reference sequence). Trimming took off 5 bases at V and 1 base at J, with 12 bases between the two ends.

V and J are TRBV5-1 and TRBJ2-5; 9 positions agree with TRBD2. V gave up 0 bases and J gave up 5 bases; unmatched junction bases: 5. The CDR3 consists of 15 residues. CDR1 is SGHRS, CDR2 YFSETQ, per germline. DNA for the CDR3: TGCGCCAGCAGCTTGGCCGAAGCGGGGGGTGAGACCCAGTACTTC. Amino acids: CASSLAEAGGETQYF. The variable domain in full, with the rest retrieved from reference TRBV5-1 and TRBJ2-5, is KAGVTQTPRYLIKTRGQQVTLSCSPISGHRSVSWYQQTPGQGLQFLFEYFSETQRNKGNFPGRFSGRQFSNSRSEMNVSTLELGDSALYLCASSLAEAGGETQYFGPGTRLLVL.

Written as DNA, the CDR3 is TGTGCCAGCAGCGTAATGGGACAGCAAGAGACCCAGTACTTC. Its protein product is CASSVMGQQETQYF. The chain links TRBV9 to TRBJ2-5; 7 positions match TRBD1. Unmatched junction bases numbered 2, after V lost 1 base and J lost 2 bases. Per the germline V gene, CDR1 is SGDLS and CDR2 is YYNGEE. The CDR3 sequence is 14 residues long.

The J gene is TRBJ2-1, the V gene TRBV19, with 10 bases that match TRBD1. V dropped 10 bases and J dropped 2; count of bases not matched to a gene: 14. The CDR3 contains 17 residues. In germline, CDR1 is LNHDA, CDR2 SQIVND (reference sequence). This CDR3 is CATLLNGQGGTYNEQFF. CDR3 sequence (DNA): TGTGCCACCCTCCTAAATGGACAGGGGGGCACCTACAATGAGCAGTTCTTC.

CDR3 amino acids: CASSKGQGYYEQYF. The CDR3 coding sequence is TGCGCCAGCAGCAAGGGACAGGGATACTACGAGCAGTACTTC. The chain joins TRBV4-3 to TRBJ2-7; 9 bases are a match to TRBD1. Unmatched junction bases numbered 5, after V lost 5 bases and J lost 3 bases. The V gene's germline CDR1 is LGHNA and CDR2 YSLEER. The CDR3 length is 14 residues.

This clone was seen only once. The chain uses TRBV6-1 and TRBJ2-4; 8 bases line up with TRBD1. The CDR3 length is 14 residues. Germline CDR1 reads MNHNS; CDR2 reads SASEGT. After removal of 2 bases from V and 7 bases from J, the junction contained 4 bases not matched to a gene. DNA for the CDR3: TGTGCCAGCAGTGAATGGTCAGGGGGCAACATTCAGTACTTC. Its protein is CASSEWSGGNIQYF.

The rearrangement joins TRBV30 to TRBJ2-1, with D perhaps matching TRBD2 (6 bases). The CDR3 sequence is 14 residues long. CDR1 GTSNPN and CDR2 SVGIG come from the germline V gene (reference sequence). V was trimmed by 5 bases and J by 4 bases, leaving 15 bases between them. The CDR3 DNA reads TGTGCCTGGGTTCGGAGGGGCCGTTACAATGAGCAGTTCTTC. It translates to CAWVRRGRYNEQFF.

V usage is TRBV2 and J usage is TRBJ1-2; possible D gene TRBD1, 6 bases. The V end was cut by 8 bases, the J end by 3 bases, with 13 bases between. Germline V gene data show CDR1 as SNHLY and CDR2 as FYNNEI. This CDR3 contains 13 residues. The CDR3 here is CASAGGPDYGYTF. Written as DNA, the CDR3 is TGTGCCAGCGCGGGGGGGCCTGACTATGGCTACACCTTC.

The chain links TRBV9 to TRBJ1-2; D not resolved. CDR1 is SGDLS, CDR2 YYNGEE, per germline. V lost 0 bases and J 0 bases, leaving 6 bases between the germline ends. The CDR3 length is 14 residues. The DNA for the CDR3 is TGTGCCAGCAGCGTAGTTGGAGCTAACTATGGCTACACCTTC. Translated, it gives CASSVVGANYGYTF.

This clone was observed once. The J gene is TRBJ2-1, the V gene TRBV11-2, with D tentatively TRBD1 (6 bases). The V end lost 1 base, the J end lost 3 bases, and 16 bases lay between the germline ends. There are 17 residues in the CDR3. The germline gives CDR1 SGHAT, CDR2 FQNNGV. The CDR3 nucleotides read TGTGCCAGCAGCTTAGGAACAGGGTTACGAGTCTACAATGAGCAGTTCTTC. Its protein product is CASSLGTGLRVYNEQFF.

In DNA, the CDR3 is TGTGCCAGCAGTTACGGAAGGGGGCGATTCCCAGATACGCAGTATTTT. This gives the protein CASSYGRGRFPDTQYF. The chain has TRBV6-5 and TRBJ2-3; 7 positions agree with TRBD1. This CDR3 has 16 residues. Germline V lookup: CDR1 MNHEY, CDR2 SVGAGI. Trimming removed 2 bases from V and 4 bases from J; junction bases left unmatched: 9.

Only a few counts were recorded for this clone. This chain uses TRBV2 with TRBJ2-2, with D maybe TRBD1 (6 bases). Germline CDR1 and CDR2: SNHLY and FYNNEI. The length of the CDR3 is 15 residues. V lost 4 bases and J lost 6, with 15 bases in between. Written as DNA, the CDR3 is TGTGCCAGCAGTGGTGTCAGGGGTTCATCCGGGGAGCTGTTTTTT. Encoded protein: CASSGVRGSSGELFF.

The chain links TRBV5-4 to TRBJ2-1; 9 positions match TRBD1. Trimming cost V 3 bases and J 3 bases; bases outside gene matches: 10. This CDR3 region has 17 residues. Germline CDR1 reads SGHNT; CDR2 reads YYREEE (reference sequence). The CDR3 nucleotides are TGTGCCAGCAGCTCAGATACAGGGGGCAGCGACTACAATGAGCAGTTCTTC. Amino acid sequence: CASSSDTGGSDYNEQFF.

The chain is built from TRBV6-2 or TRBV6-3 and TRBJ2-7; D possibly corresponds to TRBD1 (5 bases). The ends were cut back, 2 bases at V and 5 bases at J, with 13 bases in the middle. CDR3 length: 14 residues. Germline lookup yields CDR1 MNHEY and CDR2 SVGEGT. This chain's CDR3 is CASSYARTTHEQYF. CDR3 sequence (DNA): TGTGCCAGCAGTTACGCTCGGACAACCCACGAGCAGTACTTC.